This T cell receptor (beta chain) was sequenced in a study of lymphopenia after photon versus proton radiotherapy. CDR1 and CDR2 from the germline V gene are LGHNA and YSLEER. Trimming took 4 bases from V and 8 from J, leaving 26 bases between them. CDR3 length: 17 residues. TCRdb keeps only in-frame clones here, not all; method: immunoSEQ multiplex PCR. The repertoire consists of about 42,000 clones, with roughly four fifths occurring once and the leading ten covering 20% to 25%. With regard to this clone: The antigen is undetermined.

Whole-study results and caveats: A bigger post-nadir fall in TCR diversity correlated inversely with survival time in deceased patients.

The chain employs TRBV4-3 and TRBJ1-2, with D possibly TRBD1 on 6 matching bases. The clonotype comes from a woman in her seventies with pancreatic cancer. Material: peripheral blood, obtained from a patient treated with proton-based radiotherapy. As DNA, the CDR3 is TGCGCCAGCAGCCCACAATGGGACGGACAGACCTCTATCGGCTACACCTTC. It yields the protein CASSPQWDGQTSIGYTF.